Listed here is a single TCR beta chain. No antigen is known for it. The data were obtained in a study of cytomegalovirus exposure and HLA in healthy donors. Study results and limitations: In vitro work confirmed that a few CMV-associated chains recognize CMV antigens. According to the study, roughly 160 TCR beta chains were cytomegalovirus-associated. Most TCR sequences were uncommon, yet certain public TCRs appeared in many donors.

The donors were members of the validation cohort, which comprised 120 subjects and was separate from the first cohort of more than 500 subjects. Germline V CDR1 and CDR2: WNHNN, SYGVQD (reference sequence). The CDR3 runs 12 residues. Trimming took 6 bases from V and 4 from J, leaving 10 bases between them. Repertoires were generated with immunoSEQ multiplex PCR, while TCRdb's copy carries only in-frame clones and drops some. There are some 210,000 clones in the sample; over 65% occur only once, and 4.5% to 6% lies in the top ten. This sequence originates from a woman aged 18-29 years in good health and CMV-seronegative. The chain couples TRBV10-1 to TRBJ2-7, with D maybe TRBD1 (6 bases). Sequenced input: PBMCs. In DNA form, the CDR3 reads TGCGCCAGCAGCACGGACAGTTACGAGCAGTACTTC. Its protein is CASSTDSYEQYF.